These 10 T cell receptor beta chains share one sample of origin, sequenced in a study of blood T cell repertoires in COVID-19. Using immunoSEQ multiplex PCR, the repertoire was profiled, and TCRdb retains in-frame clones only, with some absent. The profile shows around 300,000 clones, about 89% of them singletons. Source material: peripheral blood. Every receptor here comes from a woman in her thirties or forties who had recovered from COVID-19.

This clone has only one observation. The chain couples TRBV5-6 to TRBJ2-3; the D gene is possibly TRBD1 (6 bases). Germline V gene lookup returns CDR1 SGHDT and CDR2 YYEEEE. The CDR3 contains 15 residues. The V end was cut by 1 base, the J end by 5 bases, with 14 bases between. CDR3 loop: CASSLLQGQGDTQYF. The CDR3 region has the DNA TGTGCCAGCAGCTTGCTCCAGGGGCAAGGAGATACGCAGTATTTT.

A note on this clone: Within the sample, other DNA sequences also encode this same CDR3. The V gene is TRBV18, the J gene TRBJ1-1; maybe TRBD1 (6 bases). The CDR3 runs 14 residues. CDR1 and CDR2 (germline): KGHSH, LQKENI. The ends were cut back, 2 bases at V and 1 base at J, with 8 bases in the middle. Written as DNA, the CDR3 is TGTGCCAGCTCACCAGCACAGGGGAACACTGAAGCTTTCTTT. Protein: CASSPAQGNTEAFF.

This clone has more than one count but fewer than ten. This chain joins TRBV10-1 and TRBJ2-1, with TRBD1 identical over 10 bases. Germline trimming cut 3 bases from V and 2 bases from J; bases unmatched to any gene: 4. The CDR3 spans 16 residues. CDR1 and CDR2 from the germline V gene are WNHNN and SYGVQD (reference sequence). The CDR3 sequence is CASSDRDRGPYNEQFF. CDR3 bases: TGCGCCAGCAGTGACCGGGACAGGGGACCCTACAATGAGCAGTTCTTC.

DNA for the CDR3: TGTGCCAGCAGCTTAGGGACAAGTGCTAGCACAGATACGCAGTATTTT. Translating it yields CASSLGTSASTDTQYF. The chain has TRBV11-2 and TRBJ2-3; perhaps TRBD1 as D (5 bases). The length of the CDR3 is 16 residues. The V and J ends lost 1 base and 0 bases respectively, with 11 bases between them. The V gene's germline CDR1 is SGHAT and CDR2 FQNNGV.

This rearrangement joins TRBV5-1 to TRBJ2-3; D not certain. The CDR3 runs 13 residues. The V end lost 2 bases, the J end lost 3 bases, and 7 bases lay between the germline ends. Looked up from germline, CDR1 is SGHRS and CDR2 is YFSETQ. CDR3 region: CASSFMRTDTQYF. CDR3 DNA: TGCGCCAGCAGCTTCATGAGGACAGATACGCAGTATTTT.

The rearrangement links TRBV18 to TRBJ2-7; 9 bases align to TRBD1. The CDR3 length is 15 residues. Germline V gene data show CDR1 as KGHSH and CDR2 as LQKENI. The junction had 9 bases not matched to a gene; V was cut back by 3 bases and J by 6 bases. CDR3 in amino acids: CASSPGRGQGPEQYF. The CDR3 DNA sequence: TGTGCCAGCTCACCTGGGCGGGGACAGGGACCCGAGCAGTACTTC.

The chain is built from TRBV9 and TRBJ1-2, with D possibly being TRBD1 (5 bases). In germline, CDR1 is SGDLS, CDR2 YYNGEE. The CDR3 covers 12 residues. Trimming cost V 3 bases and J 8 bases, with 11 bases left between them. CDR3 region: CASSGDSSGYTF. DNA for the CDR3: TGTGCCAGCAGCGGAGACAGTTCCGGCTACACCTTC.

V usage is TRBV21-1 and J usage is TRBJ1-5. TRBV21-1 is recorded as a pseudogene. The CDR3 sequence is 17 residues long. The CDR3 DNA is TGTGCCAGCAGCAAAGCGCGGGACCAGATAGCGAATCAGCCCCAGCATTTT. As protein: CASSKARDQIANQPQHF.

This clone was seen more than once but under ten times. The V and J genes are TRBV11-2 and TRBJ2-7, with D perhaps TRBD1 (6 bases). Trimming cost V 5 bases and J 7 bases, with 12 bases left between them. The CDR3 is 12 residues long. Germline V CDR1 and CDR2: SGHAT, FQNNGV. Written as DNA, the CDR3 is TGTGCCAGCAGCAGGGGGTCTGGGGAGCAGTACTTC. It specifies CASSRGSGEQYF.

This sequence joins TRBV2 and TRBJ2-2; 8 bases line up with TRBD1. The trim removed 6 bases at V and 0 bases at J, leaving 3 bases unmatched. Per germline, CDR1 SNHLY and CDR2 FYNNEI. The CDR3 spans 15 residues. CDR3 coding DNA: TGTGCCAGCAGATGGGACAGGTCGAACACCGGGGAGCTGTTTTTT. Amino acids: CASRWDRSNTGELFF. The whole variable domain, remainder taken from reference TRBV2 and TRBJ2-2, is EPEVTQTPSHQVTQMGQEVILRCVPISNHLYFYWYRQILGQKVEFLVSFYNNEISEKSEIFDDQFSVERPDGSNFTLKIRSTKLEDSAMYFCASRWDRSNTGELFFGEGSRLTVL.